This T cell receptor (beta chain) was identified during a study of molecular identifiers for immune sequencing clone quantification. Trimming took 3 bases from V and 5 from J, leaving 11 bases between them. Per the germline V gene, CDR1 is LNHDA and CDR2 is SQIVND (reference sequence). The CDR3 length is 14 residues. MiXCR was run by TCRdb on the PCR reads, yielding one entry per CDR3 protein. The repertoire has some 590,000 distinct CDR3 sequences, about 25% of them found once; the top ten carry 0.7% to 0.95%. The sequence was obtained from a human donor in good health. Some libraries in this study had Jurkat cell RNA spiked in. The chain has TRBV19 and TRBJ2-1; D tentatively fits TRBD1 or TRBD2 (5 bases each). The sample comprised naive CD8+ T cells from blood, with Jurkat cell RNA spiked in. Indicated subset: FACS-sorted CD8+CD4-CCR7+CD45RA+ naive T cells. The CDR3 loop is CASSIVRGNNEQFF. CDR3 coding DNA: TGTGCCAGTAGTATTGTGAGGGGAAACAATGAGCAGTTCTTC.